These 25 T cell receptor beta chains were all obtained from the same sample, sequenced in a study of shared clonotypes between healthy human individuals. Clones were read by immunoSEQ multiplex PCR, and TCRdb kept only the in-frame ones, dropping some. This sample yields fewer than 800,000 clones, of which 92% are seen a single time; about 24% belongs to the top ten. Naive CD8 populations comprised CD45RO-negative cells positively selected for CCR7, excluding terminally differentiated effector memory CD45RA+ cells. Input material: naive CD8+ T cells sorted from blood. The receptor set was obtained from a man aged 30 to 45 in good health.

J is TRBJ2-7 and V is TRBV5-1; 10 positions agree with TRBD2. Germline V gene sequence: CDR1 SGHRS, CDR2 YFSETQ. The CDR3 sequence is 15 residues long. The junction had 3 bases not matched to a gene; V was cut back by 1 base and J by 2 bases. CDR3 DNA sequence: TGCGCCAGCAGCTTGCGAGCGGGAGGGCCCTACGAGCAGTACTTC. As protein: CASSLRAGGPYEQYF.

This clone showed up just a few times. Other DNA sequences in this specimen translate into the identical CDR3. In DNA form, the CDR3 reads TGTGCCAGCAGCGTAGGCGAGGGGTATGGCTACACCTTC. Translated: CASSVGEGYGYTF. The genes are TRBV9 and TRBJ1-2; a possible D gene is TRBD1 (5 bases). Deletions cut 0 bases from V and 5 bases from J, with 8 bases between. The CDR3 length is 13 residues. Germline values: CDR1 SGDLS, CDR2 YYNGEE.

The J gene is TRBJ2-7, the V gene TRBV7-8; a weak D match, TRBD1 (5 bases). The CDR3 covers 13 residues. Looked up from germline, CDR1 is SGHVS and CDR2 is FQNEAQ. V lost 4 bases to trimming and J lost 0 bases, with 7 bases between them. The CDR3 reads CASSSGNSYEQYF. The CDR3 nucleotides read TGTGCCAGCAGCTCAGGGAACTCCTACGAGCAGTACTTC.

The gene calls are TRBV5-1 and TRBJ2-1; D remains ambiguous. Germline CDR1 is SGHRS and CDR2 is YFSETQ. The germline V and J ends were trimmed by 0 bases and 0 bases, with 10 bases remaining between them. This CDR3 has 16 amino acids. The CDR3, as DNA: TGCGCCAGCAGCTTGGTTCCCGCACCCTCCTACAATGAGCAGTTCTTC. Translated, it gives CASSLVPAPSYNEQFF.

CDR3 coding DNA: TGTGCCAGCAGCCCTGTACAGGAATCCTACGAGCAGTACTTC. This translates into CASSPVQESYEQYF. This chain links TRBV9 with TRBJ2-7; tentatively, D is TRBD1 (5 bases). V shed 4 bases and J shed 1 base, with 12 bases lying between them. The CDR3 is 14 residues long. Germline V gene lookup returns CDR1 SGDLS and CDR2 YYNGEE.

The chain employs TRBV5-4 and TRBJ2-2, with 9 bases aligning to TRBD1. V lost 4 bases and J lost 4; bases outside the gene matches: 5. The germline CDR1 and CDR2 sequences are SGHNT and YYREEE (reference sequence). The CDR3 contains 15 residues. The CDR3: CASSPGQGPTGELFF. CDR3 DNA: TGTGCCAGCAGCCCGGGACAGGGCCCCACCGGGGAGCTGTTTTTT.

CDR3 loop: CASSLKGPGRKNEKLFF. CDR3 nucleotide sequence: TGTGCCAGCAGTTTGAAGGGGCCGGGGCGGAAGAATGAAAAACTGTTTTTT. J is TRBJ1-4 and V is TRBV27, with D tentatively TRBD1 (5 bases). The CDR3 runs 17 residues. The germline V gene has CDR1 MNHEY and CDR2 SMNVEV (reference sequence). V lost 3 bases, J lost 5 bases, and 19 bases lay in between.

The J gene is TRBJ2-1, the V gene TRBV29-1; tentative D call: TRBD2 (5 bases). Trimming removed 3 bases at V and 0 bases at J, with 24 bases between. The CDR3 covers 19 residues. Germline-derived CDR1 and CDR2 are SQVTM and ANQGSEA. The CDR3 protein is CSVDSAALKRMSSYNEQFF. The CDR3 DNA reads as TGCAGCGTTGATTCGGCAGCCCTTAAGCGGATGAGCTCCTACAATGAGCAGTTCTTC.

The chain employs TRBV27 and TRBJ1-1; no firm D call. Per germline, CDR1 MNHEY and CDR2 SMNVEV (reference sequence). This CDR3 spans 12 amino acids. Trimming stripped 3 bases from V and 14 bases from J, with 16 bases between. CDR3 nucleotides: TGTGCCAGCAGTTTTTGGGGTCAGCCCGGATTCTTT. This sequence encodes CASSFWGQPGFF.

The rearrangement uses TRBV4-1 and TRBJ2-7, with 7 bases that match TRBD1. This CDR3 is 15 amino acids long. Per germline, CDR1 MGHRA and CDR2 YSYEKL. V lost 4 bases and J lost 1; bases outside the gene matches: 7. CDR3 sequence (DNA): TGCGCCAGCAGCCGAGACAGGGTAGGGTCCTACGAGCAGTACTTC. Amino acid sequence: CASSRDRVGSYEQYF.

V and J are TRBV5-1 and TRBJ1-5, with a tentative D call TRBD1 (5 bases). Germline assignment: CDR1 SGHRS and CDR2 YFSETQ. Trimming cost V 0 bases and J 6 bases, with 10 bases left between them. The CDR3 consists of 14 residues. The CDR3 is CASSLDRGTQPQHF. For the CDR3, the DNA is TGCGCCAGCAGCTTGGATCGGGGGACTCAGCCCCAGCATTTT.

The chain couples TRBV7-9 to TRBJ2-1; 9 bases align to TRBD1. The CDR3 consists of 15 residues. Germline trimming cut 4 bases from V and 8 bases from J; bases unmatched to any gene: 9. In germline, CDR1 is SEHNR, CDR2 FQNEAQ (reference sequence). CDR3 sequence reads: CASSSTRTGAHEQFF. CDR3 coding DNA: TGTGCCAGCAGCTCCACACGGACAGGGGCCCATGAGCAGTTCTTC.

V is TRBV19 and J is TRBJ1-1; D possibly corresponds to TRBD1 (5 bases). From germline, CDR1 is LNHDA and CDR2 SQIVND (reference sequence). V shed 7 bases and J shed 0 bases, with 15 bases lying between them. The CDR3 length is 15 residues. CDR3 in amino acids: CASTPEGFMNTEAFF. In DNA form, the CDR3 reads TGTGCCAGTACCCCGGAGGGGTTCATGAACACTGAAGCTTTCTTT.

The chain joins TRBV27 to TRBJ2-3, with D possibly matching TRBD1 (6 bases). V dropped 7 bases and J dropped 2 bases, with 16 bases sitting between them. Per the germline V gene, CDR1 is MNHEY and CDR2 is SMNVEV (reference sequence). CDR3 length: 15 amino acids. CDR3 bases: TGTGCCAGCAACCTCTTACAGGGTAACACAGATACGCAGTATTTT. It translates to CASNLLQGNTDTQYF.

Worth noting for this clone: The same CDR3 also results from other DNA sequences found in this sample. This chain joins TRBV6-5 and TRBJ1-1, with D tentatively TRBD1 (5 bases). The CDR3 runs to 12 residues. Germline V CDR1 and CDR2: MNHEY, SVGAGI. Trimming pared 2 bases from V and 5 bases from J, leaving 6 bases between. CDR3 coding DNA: TGTGCCAGCAGTTACGGGGGAACTGAAGCTTTCTTT. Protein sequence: CASSYGGTEAFF.

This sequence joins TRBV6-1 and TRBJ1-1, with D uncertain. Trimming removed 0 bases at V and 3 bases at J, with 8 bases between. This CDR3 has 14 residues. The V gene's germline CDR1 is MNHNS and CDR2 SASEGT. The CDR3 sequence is CASSEASSYTEAFF. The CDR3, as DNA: TGTGCCAGCAGTGAAGCCTCTAGTTACACTGAAGCTTTCTTT.

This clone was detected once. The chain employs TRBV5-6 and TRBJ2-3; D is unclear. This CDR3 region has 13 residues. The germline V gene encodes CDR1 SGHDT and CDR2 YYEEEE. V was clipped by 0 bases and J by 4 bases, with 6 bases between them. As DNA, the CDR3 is TGTGCCAGCAGCTTGGGTGGGTCAGATACGCAGTATTTT. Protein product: CASSLGGSDTQYF.

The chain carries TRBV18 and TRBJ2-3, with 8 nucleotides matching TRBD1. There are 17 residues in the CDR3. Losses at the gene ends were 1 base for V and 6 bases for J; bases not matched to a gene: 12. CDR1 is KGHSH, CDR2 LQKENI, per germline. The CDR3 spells CASSPLPTTGVLDTQYF. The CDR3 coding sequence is TGTGCCAGCTCACCACTCCCCACGACAGGGGTTCTGGATACGCAGTATTTT. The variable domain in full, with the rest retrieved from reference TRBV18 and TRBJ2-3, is NAGVMQNPRHLVRRRGQEARLRCSPMKGHSHVYWYRQLPEEGLKFMVYLQKENIIDESGMPKERFSAEFPKEGPSILRIQQVVRGDSAAYFCASSPLPTTGVLDTQYFGPGTRLTVL.

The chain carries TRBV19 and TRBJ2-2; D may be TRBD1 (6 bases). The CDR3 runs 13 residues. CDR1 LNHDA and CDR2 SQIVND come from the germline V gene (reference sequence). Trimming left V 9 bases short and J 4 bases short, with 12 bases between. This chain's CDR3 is CASNPGATGELFF. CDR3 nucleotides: TGTGCCAGCAATCCAGGGGCCACCGGGGAGCTGTTTTTT.

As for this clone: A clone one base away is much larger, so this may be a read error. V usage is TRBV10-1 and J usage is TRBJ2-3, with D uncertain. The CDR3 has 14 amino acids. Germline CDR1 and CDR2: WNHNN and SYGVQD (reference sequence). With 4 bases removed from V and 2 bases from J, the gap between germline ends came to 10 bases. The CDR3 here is CASSGYEDTDTQYF. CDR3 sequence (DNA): TGCGCCAGCAGTGGGTATGAAGACACAGATACGCAGTATTTT.

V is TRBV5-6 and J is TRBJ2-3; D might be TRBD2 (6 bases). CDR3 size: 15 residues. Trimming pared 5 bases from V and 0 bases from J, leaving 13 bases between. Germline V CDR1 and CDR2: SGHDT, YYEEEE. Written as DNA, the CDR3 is TGTGCCAGCAGTAGTGCCGGGACTAGCACAGATACGCAGTATTTT. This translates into CASSSAGTSTDTQYF.

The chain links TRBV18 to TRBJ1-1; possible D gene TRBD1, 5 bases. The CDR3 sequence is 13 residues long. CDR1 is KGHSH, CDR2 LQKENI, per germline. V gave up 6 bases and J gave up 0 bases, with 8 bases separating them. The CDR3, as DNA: TGTGCCAGCTCGGCAGGGTTGAACACTGAAGCTTTCTTT. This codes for CASSAGLNTEAFF.

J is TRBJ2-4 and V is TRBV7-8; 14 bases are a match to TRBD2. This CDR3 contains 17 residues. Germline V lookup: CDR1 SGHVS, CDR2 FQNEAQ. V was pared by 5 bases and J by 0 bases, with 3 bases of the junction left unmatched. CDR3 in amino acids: CASSPGTSGGAKNIQYF. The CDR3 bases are TGTGCCAGCAGCCCCGGGACTAGCGGGGGAGCCAAAAACATTCAGTACTTC.

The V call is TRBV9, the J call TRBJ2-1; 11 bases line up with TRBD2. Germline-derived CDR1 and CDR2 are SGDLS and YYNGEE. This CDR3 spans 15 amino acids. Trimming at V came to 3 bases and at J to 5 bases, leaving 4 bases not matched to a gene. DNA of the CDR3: TGTGCCAGCAGCGGTAGCGGGAGGGGAGACAATGAGCAGTTCTTC. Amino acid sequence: CASSGSGRGDNEQFF.

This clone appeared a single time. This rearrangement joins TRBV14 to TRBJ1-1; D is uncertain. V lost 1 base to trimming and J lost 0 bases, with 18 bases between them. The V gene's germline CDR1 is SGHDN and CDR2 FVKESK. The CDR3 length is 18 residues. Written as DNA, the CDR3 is TGTGCCAGCAGCCAAGGAAGAGGAGGGTTACGGGTGAACACTGAAGCTTTCTTT. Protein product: CASSQGRGGLRVNTEAFF.